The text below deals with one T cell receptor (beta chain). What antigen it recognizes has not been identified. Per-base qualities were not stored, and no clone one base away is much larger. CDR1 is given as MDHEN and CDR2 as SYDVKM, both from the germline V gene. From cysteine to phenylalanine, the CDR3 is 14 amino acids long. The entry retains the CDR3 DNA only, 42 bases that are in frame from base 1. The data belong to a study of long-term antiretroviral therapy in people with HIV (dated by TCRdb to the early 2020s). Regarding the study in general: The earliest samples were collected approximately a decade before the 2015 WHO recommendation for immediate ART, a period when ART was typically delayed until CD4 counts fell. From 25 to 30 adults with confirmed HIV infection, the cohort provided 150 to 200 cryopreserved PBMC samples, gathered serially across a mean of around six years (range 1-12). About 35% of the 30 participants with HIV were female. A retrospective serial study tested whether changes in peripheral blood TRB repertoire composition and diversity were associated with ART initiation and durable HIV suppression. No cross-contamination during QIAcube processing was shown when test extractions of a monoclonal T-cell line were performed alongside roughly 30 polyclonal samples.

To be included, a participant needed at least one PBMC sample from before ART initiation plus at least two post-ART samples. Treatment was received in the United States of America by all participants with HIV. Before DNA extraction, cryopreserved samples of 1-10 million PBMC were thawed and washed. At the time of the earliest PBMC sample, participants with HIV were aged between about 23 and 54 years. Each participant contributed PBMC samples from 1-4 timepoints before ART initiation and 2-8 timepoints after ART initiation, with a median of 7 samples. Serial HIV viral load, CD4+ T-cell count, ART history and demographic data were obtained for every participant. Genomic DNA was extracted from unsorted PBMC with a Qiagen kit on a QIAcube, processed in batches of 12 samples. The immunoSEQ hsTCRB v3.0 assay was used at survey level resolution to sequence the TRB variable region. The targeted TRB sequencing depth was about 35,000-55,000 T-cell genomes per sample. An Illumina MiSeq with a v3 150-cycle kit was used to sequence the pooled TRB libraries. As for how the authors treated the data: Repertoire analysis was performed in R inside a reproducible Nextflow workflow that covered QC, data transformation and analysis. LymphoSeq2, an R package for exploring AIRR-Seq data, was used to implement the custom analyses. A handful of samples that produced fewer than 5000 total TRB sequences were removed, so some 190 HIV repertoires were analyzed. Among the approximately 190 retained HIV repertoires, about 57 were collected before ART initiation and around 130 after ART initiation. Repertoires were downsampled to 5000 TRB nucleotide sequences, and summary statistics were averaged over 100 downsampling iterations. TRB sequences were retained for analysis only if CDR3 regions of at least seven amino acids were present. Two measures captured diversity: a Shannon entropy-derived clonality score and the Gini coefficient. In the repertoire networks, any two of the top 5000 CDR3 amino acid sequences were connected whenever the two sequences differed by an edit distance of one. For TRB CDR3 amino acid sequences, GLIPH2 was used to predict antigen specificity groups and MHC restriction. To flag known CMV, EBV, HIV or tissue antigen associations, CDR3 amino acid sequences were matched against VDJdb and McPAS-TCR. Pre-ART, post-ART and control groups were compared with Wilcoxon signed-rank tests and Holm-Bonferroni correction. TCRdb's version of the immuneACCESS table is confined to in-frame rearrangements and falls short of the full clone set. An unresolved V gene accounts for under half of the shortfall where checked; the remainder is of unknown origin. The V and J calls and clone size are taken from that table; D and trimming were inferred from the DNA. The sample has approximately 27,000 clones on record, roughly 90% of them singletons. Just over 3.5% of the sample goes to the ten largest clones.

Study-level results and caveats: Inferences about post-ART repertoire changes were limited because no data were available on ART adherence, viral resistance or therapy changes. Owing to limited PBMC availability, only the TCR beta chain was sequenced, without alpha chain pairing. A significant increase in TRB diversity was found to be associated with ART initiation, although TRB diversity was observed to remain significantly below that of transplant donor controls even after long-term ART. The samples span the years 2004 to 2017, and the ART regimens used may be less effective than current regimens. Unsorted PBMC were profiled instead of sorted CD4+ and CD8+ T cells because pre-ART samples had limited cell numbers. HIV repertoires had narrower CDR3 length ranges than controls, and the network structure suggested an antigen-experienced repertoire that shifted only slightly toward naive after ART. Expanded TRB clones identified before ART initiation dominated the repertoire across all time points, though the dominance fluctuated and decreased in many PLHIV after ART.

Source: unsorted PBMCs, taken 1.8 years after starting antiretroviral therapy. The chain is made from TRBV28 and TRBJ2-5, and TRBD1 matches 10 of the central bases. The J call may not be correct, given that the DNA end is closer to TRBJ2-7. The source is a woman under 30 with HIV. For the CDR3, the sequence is CASSSPGTGVEQYF. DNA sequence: TGTGCCAGCAGTTCTCCCGGGACAGGGGTCGAGCAGTACTTC.